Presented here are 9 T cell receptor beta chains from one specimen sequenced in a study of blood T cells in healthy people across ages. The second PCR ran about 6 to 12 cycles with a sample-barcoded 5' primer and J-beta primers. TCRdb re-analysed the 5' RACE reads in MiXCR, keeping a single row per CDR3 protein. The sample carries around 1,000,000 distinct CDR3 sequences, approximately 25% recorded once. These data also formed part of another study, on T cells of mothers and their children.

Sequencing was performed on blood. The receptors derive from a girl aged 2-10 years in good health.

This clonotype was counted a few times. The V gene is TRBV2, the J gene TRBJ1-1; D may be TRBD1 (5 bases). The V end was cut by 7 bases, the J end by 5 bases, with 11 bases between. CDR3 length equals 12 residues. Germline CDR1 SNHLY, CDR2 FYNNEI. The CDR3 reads CASTARGTEAFF. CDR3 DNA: TGTGCCAGCACCGCAAGGGGTACTGAAGCTTTCTTT.

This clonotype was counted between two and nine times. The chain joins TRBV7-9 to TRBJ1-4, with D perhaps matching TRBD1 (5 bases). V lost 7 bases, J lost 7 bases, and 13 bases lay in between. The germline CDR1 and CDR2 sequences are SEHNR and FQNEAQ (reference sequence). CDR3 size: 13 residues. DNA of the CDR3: TGTGCCAGCACCCAATCGGGGGGTGAAAAACTGTTTTTT. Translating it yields CASTQSGGEKLFF.

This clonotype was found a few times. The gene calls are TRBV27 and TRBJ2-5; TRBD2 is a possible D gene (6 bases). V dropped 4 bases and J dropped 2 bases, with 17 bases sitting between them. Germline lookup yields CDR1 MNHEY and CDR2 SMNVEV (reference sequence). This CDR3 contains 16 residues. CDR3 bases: TGTGCCAGCAGTTCTCGGCTTACTCGGGGGCAAGAGACCCAGTACTTC. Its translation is CASSSRLTRGQETQYF.

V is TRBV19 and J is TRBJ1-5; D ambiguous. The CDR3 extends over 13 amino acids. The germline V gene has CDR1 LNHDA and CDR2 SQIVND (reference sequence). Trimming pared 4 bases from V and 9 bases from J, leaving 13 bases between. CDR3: CASSTPYDPPQHF. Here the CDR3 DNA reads TGTGCCAGTAGTACCCCATACGATCCGCCCCAGCATTTT.

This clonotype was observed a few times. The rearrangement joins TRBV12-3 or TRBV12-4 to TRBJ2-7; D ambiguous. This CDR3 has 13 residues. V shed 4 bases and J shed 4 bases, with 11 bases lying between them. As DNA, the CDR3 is TGTGCCAGCAGTTCCCGACAATATTACGAGCAGTACTTC. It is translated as CASSSRQYYEQYF.

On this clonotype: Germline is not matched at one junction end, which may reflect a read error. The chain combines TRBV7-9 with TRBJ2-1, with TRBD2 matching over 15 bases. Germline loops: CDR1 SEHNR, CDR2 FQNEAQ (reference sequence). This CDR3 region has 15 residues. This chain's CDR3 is CASTTGLAGGDEQFF. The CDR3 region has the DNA TGTGCTAGCACCACCGGACTAGCGGGAGGGGATGAGCAGTTCTTC.

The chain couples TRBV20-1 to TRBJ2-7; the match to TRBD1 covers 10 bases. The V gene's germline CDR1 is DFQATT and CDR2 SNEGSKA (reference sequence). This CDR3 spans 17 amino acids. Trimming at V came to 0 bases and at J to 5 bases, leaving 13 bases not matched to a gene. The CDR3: CSARDHVPGQGTDEQYF. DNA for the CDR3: TGCAGTGCTAGAGATCACGTACCGGGACAGGGGACCGACGAGCAGTACTTC.

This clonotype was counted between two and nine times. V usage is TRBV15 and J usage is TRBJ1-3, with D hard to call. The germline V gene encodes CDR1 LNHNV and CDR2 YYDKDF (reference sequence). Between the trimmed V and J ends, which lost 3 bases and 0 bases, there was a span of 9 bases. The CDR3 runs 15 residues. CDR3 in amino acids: CATSSTHYSGNTIYF. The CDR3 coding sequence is TGTGCCACCAGCAGTACACACTACTCTGGAAACACCATATATTTT. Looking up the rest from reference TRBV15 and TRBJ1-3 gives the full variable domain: DAMVIQNPRYQVTQFGKPVTLSCSQTLNHNVMYWYQQKSSQAPKLLFHYYDKDFNNEADTPDNFQSRRPNTSFCFLDIRSPGLGDTAMYLCATSSTHYSGNTIYFGEGSWLTVV.

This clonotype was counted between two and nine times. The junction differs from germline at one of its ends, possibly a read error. This CDR3 reads CACSAGLVYEQYF. The CDR3 DNA follows: TGTGCCTGCAGTGCGGGACTGGTATACGAGCAGTACTTC. This rearrangement joins TRBV28 to TRBJ2-7; D may be TRBD2 (6 bases). CDR1 MDHEN and CDR2 SYDVKM come from the germline V gene. The CDR3 is 13 residues long.